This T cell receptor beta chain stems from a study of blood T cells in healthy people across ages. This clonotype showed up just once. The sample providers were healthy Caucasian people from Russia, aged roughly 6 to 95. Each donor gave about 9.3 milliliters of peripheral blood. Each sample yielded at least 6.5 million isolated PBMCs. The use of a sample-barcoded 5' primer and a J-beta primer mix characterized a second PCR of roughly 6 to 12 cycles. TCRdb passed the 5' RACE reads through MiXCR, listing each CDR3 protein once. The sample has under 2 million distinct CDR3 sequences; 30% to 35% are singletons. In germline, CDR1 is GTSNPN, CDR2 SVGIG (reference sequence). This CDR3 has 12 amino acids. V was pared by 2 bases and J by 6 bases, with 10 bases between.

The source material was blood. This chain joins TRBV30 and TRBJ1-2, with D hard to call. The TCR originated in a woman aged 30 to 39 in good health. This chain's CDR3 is CAWSFAPHGYTF. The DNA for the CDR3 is TGTGCCTGGAGTTTCGCACCACATGGCTACACCTTC.